Sequencing of this TCR beta chain was carried out in a study of T cell repertoires in cytomegalovirus infection. About the study: A matching HLA type, together with CMV infection, was signaled by public TCR beta signatures. Study observations and caveats: The ex vivo response was dominated by HLA-C-restricted CMV-specific TCR beta clonotypes. Summed frequency of shared TCR beta families picked out CMV carriers who also had the relevant HLA.

Via MiXCR, TCRdb re-called the reads, giving one row per CDR3 protein. The table records 600,000 to 800,000 distinct CDR3 sequences, roughly 24% of them present only once. Germline V lookup: CDR1 MGHDK, CDR2 SYGVNS. V was cut by 5 bases and J by 2 bases, with 16 bases left in between. The CDR3 is 15 amino acids. In regard to this clonotype: Its specificity is unknown.

The J gene is TRBJ2-7, the V gene TRBV25-1, with no clear D. This TCR was sampled from a human donor in good health (CMV status not recorded). Some clones in this sample may be carry-over from other donors' samples. Specimen: CD8+ T cells from PBMCs. The CDR3 sequence: CASSKSASLTYEQYF. In nucleotides, the CDR3 is TGTGCCAGCAGTAAATCGGCCAGTTTAACCTACGAGCAGTACTTC.